The 32 T cell receptor beta chains in this list originate from one sample, sequenced in a study of Ad26.COV2.S vaccination and SARS-CoV-2 variants. Here immunoSEQ multiplex PCR was the method, and the copy in TCRdb shows in-frame clones only, minus some. The repertoire includes about half a million clones, roughly nine tenths of them detected once, and 1.7% sits in the top ten. Treatment here: around 19 received Ad26.COV2.S at low or high dose, single or two shots; several received placebo; per-sample allocation not given. Sample collection was performed on day 63 after the first vaccine or placebo injection. The sample here was peripheral blood, taken in a trial of Ad26.COV2.S vaccine versus placebo. The receptors here all came from a person between 18 and 59 years old who received the Ad26.COV2.S COVID-19 vaccine or a placebo.

The table lists this clone with a count of one. The J gene is TRBJ2-1, the V gene TRBV3-1 (or the pseudogene TRBV3-2); no firm D call. Trimming cost V 4 bases and J 6 bases, with 16 bases left between them. The germline V gene has CDR1 LGHDT and CDR2 YNNKEL (reference sequence). The CDR3 contains 15 residues. The CDR3 DNA is TGTGCCAGCAGCCTTTCGGCCCACCAAGGCAATGAGCAGTTCTTC. Translating it yields CASSLSAHQGNEQFF.

This chain joins TRBV27 and TRBJ1-1; 7 bases match TRBD1. V lost 2 bases and J lost 1; bases outside the gene matches: 1. Germline CDR1 reads MNHEY; CDR2 reads SMNVEV (reference sequence). This CDR3 spans 14 amino acids. DNA for the CDR3: TGTGCCAGCAGTTTAAGGGGGCAGAACACTGAAGCTTTCTTT. Translation: CASSLRGQNTEAFF.

This chain links TRBV30 with TRBJ2-7; 8 bases are a match to TRBD1. CDR3 length: 12 residues. In germline, CDR1 is GTSNPN, CDR2 SVGIG (reference sequence). With 7 bases clipped from V and 4 bases from J, the junction kept 6 bases outside the gene matches. CDR3 DNA sequence: TGTGCCTCCCACAGGGGGATGTACGAGCAGTACTTC. Its protein is CASHRGMYEQYF.

V gene TRBV9 combines with J gene TRBJ1-5; 7 positions agree with TRBD1. CDR3 size: 13 residues. With 3 bases clipped from V and 7 bases from J, the junction kept 4 bases outside the gene matches. Looked up from germline, CDR1 is SGDLS and CDR2 is YYNGEE. CDR3 loop: CASSAGGRQPQHF. Here the CDR3 DNA reads TGTGCCAGCAGCGCAGGGGGTAGGCAGCCCCAGCATTTT.

In this sample, this clone turned up once. This chain links TRBV25-1 with TRBJ2-2, with a tentative D call TRBD2 (6 bases). The germline V gene has CDR1 MGHDK and CDR2 SYGVNS. This CDR3 has 14 amino acids. V was pared by 8 bases and J by 4 bases, with 14 bases between. DNA for the CDR3: TGTGCCAGCGTCGGGACTGTCGGCACCGGGGAGCTGTTTTTT. Its protein is CASVGTVGTGELFF.

The chain joins TRBV11-2 to TRBJ2-2; TRBD2 matches 11 bases. The ends lost 2 bases at V and 4 bases at J; junction bases unmatched: 3. The CDR3 spans 16 residues. CDR1 SGHAT and CDR2 FQNNGV come from the germline V gene. The CDR3 DNA follows: TGTGCCAGCAGCTTAACTAGCGGGGGCCGCACCGGGGAGCTGTTTTTT. It translates to CASSLTSGGRTGELFF.

The CDR3 DNA reads TGTGCCAGTAGTTATATCTTTACCGGGGAGCTGTTTTTT. Its translation is CASSYIFTGELFF. V usage is TRBV19 and J usage is TRBJ2-2; D unresolved. Germline V lookup: CDR1 LNHDA, CDR2 SQIVND (reference sequence). This CDR3 region has 13 residues. Trimming removed 5 bases at V and 5 bases at J, with 9 bases between.

The genes are TRBV20-1 and TRBJ2-3, with D uncertain. The V end lost 3 bases, the J end lost 0 bases, and 13 bases lay between the germline ends. The CDR3 loop spans 15 amino acids. CDR1 is DFQATT, CDR2 SNEGSKA, per germline (reference sequence). The CDR3 sequence: CSASFRGPSTDTQYF. As DNA, the CDR3 is TGCAGTGCTAGTTTTCGTGGGCCCAGCACAGATACGCAGTATTTT.

The chain employs TRBV20-1 and TRBJ2-7; D not certain. V gave up 8 bases and J gave up 0 bases, with 8 bases separating them. CDR3 length equals 11 residues. CDR1 is DFQATT, CDR2 SNEGSKA, per germline (reference sequence). The chain's CDR3 is CSMRNSYEQYF. CDR3 in DNA: TGCAGTATGCGCAACTCCTACGAGCAGTACTTC.

The chain recombines TRBV28 with TRBJ1-2, with TRBD1 as a possible D gene (6 bases). There are 13 residues in the CDR3. V was pared by 2 bases and J by 4 bases, with 8 bases between. Germline V gene lookup returns CDR1 MDHEN and CDR2 SYDVKM. The CDR3 protein is CASSLRTAYGYTF. CDR3 DNA sequence: TGTGCCAGCAGTTTAAGGACAGCCTATGGCTACACCTTC.

The genes are TRBV27 and TRBJ1-2; D call uncertain. V shed 3 bases and J shed 5 bases, with 13 bases lying between them. CDR3 length: 14 amino acids. Looked up from germline, CDR1 is MNHEY and CDR2 is SMNVEV (reference sequence). The CDR3 nucleotides read TGTGCCAGCAGTTTTGACCGTCCCCGGTATGGCTACACCTTC. It encodes CASSFDRPRYGYTF.

The chain has TRBV5-1 and TRBJ1-2, with D unresolved. The germline V gene encodes CDR1 SGHRS and CDR2 YFSETQ. The CDR3 length is 13 residues. V lost 1 base to trimming and J lost 5 bases, with 9 bases between them. The CDR3 spells CASSLPGLYGYTF. CDR3 in DNA: TGCGCCAGCAGCTTGCCCGGACTATATGGCTACACCTTC.

The chain links TRBV19 to TRBJ1-5; D perhaps matches TRBD1 (6 bases). The CDR3 totals 15 residues. Trimming stripped 3 bases from V and 4 bases from J, with 13 bases between. In germline, CDR1 is LNHDA, CDR2 SQIVND (reference sequence). In nucleotides, the CDR3 is TGTGCCAGTAGTATGGGCGGGGGCGCAAATCAGCCCCAGCATTTT. It codes for CASSMGGGANQPQHF.

The chain recombines TRBV19 with TRBJ1-5, with D perhaps matching TRBD1 (5 bases). The CDR3 runs 18 residues. The V gene lost 0 bases and the J gene lost 4 bases, with 19 bases spanning the gap. Per germline, CDR1 LNHDA and CDR2 SQIVND (reference sequence). Written as DNA, the CDR3 is TGTGCCAGTAGTATAGATCAGGGCACAGTTTTGGGTAATCAGCCCCAGCATTTT. It yields the protein CASSIDQGTVLGNQPQHF.

The chain couples TRBV6-5 to TRBJ1-2, with unresolved D. Germline V gives CDR1 MNHEY, CDR2 SVGAGI. The CDR3 extends over 14 amino acids. V was trimmed by 0 bases and J by 5 bases, leaving 10 bases between them. Here the CDR3 DNA reads TGTGCCAGCAGTTACTCGGTAACAGCTTATGGCTACACCTTC. It codes for CASSYSVTAYGYTF.

The rearrangement joins TRBV6-5 to TRBJ1-3; D not resolved. Between the trimmed V and J ends, which lost 6 bases and 1 base, there was a span of 7 bases. The CDR3 has 13 residues. In germline, CDR1 is MNHEY, CDR2 SVGAGI. The CDR3 nucleotides are TGTGCCAGCAGCCGTTTATCTGGAAACACCATATATTTT. It codes for CASSRLSGNTIYF.

V usage is TRBV4-1 and J usage is TRBJ2-3, with no clear D. With 1 base removed from V and 3 bases from J, the gap between germline ends came to 11 bases. The length of the CDR3 is 15 residues. Germline V gene lookup returns CDR1 MGHRA and CDR2 YSYEKL. CDR3 sequence: CASSQVALGTDTQYF. The CDR3 nucleotides are TGCGCCAGCAGCCAAGTGGCGTTGGGTACAGATACGCAGTATTTT.

The J gene is TRBJ2-2, the V gene TRBV5-1, with TRBD2 identical over 7 bases. The length of the CDR3 is 15 residues. CDR1 SGHRS and CDR2 YFSETQ come from the germline V gene. V lost 0 bases and J lost 3; bases outside the gene matches: 2. The CDR3 here is CASSLASGYTGELFF. For the CDR3, the DNA is TGCGCCAGCAGCTTGGCTAGCGGATACACCGGGGAGCTGTTTTTT.

The chain has TRBV7-8 and TRBJ2-5; weak D call: TRBD2 (5 bases). The CDR3 has 17 amino acids. The ends were cut back, 5 bases at V and 1 base at J, with 20 bases in the middle. In germline, CDR1 is SGHVS, CDR2 FQNEAQ. The CDR3 DNA is TGTGCCAGCAGCCTGCGGCGGCCGGGGAGCTCCCAAGAGACCCAGTACTTC. The encoded protein is CASSLRRPGSSQETQYF.

V gene TRBV6-5 combines with J gene TRBJ1-3; D is perhaps TRBD1 (5 bases). Germline CDR1 is MNHEY and CDR2 is SVGAGI. This CDR3 contains 15 residues. Trimming pared 5 bases from V and 0 bases from J, leaving 11 bases between. The CDR3 loop is CASSPDRLSGNTIYF. The CDR3 DNA follows: TGTGCCAGCAGTCCCGACAGACTCTCTGGAAACACCATATATTTT.

The chain carries TRBV5-4 and TRBJ2-1; D might be TRBD2 (5 bases). The germline gives CDR1 SGHNT, CDR2 YYREEE (reference sequence). V dropped 0 bases and J dropped 0 bases, with 10 bases sitting between them. The CDR3 consists of 16 residues. DNA of the CDR3: TGTGCCAGCAGCTTGGATAGCGACCCCTCCTACAATGAGCAGTTCTTC. Translating gives CASSLDSDPSYNEQFF.

The chain joins TRBV7-9 to TRBJ1-6, with no clear D. Per the germline V gene, CDR1 is SEHNR and CDR2 is FQNEAQ (reference sequence). This CDR3 is built from 14 residues. V was cut by 4 bases and J by 5 bases, with 9 bases left in between. The CDR3 nucleotides are TGTGCCAGCAGCTGGGCCCCAAATAATTCACCCCTCCACTTT. It encodes CASSWAPNNSPLHF. Drawing the rest from reference TRBV7-9 and TRBJ1-6, the complete variable domain is DTGVSQNPRHKITKRGQNVTFRCDPISEHNRLYWYRQTLGQGPEFLTYFQNEAQLEKSRLLSDRFSAERPKGSFSTLEIQRTEQGDSAMYLCASSWAPNNSPLHFGNGTRLTVT.

The V gene is TRBV4-3, the J gene TRBJ1-1; 7 positions agree with TRBD1. This CDR3 is 15 amino acids long. V shed 4 bases and J 2 bases; nucleotides not matched to a gene: 7. The germline gives CDR1 LGHNA, CDR2 YSLEER. CDR3 DNA: TGCGCCAGCAGCCCCGAAGACAGGGCTAACACTGAAGCTTTCTTT. Translating gives CASSPEDRANTEAFF.

V usage is TRBV7-9 and J usage is TRBJ1-5; D gene unclear. Per germline, CDR1 SEHNR and CDR2 FQNEAQ (reference sequence). The germline V and J ends were trimmed by 5 bases and 5 bases, with 7 bases remaining between them. This CDR3 spans 12 amino acids. The CDR3 sequence: CASSDRDQPQHF. The DNA of the CDR3 is TGTGCCAGCAGCGATCGGGATCAGCCCCAGCATTTT.

This chain connects TRBV12-3 or TRBV12-4 to TRBJ2-3, with D unresolved. The CDR3 is made up of 12 amino acids. The V end lost 6 bases, the J end lost 4 bases, and 8 bases lay between the germline ends. As DNA, the CDR3 is TGTGCCAGCAGGGGCTTTTCAGATACGCAGTATTTT. It specifies CASRGFSDTQYF.

The chain links TRBV9 to TRBJ1-3; maybe TRBD1 (6 bases). The CDR3 contains 16 residues. The germline V gene encodes CDR1 SGDLS and CDR2 YYNGEE. V was cut by 5 bases and J by 1 base, with 16 bases left in between. The CDR3 reads CASSHRAGRSGNTIYF. CDR3 DNA: TGTGCCAGCAGTCACAGGGCCGGGCGGTCTGGAAACACCATATATTTT.

The V call is TRBV4-2, the J call TRBJ2-2, with 7 bases matching TRBD1. The germline V gene encodes CDR1 LGHNA and CDR2 YNFKEQ. The CDR3 is made up of 14 amino acids. The ends lost 1 base at V and 6 bases at J; junction bases unmatched: 2. The CDR3 coding sequence is TGTGCCAGCAGCCAAGGACAGGGATCCGGGGAGCTGTTTTTT. As protein: CASSQGQGSGELFF.

The chain uses TRBV6-6 and TRBJ2-7; D is uncertain. Trimming took off 2 bases at V and 6 bases at J, with 17 bases between the two ends. The CDR3 is made up of 15 amino acids. Germline values: CDR1 MNHNY, CDR2 SVGAGI (reference sequence). The CDR3 here is CASSYEAALSGEQYF. As DNA, the CDR3 is TGTGCCAGCAGTTACGAGGCGGCATTATCAGGCGAGCAGTACTTC.

This chain uses TRBV25-1 with TRBJ2-1; 7 bases line up with TRBD1. CDR1 and CDR2 (germline): MGHDK, SYGVNS. The CDR3 is 16 amino acids. The V and J ends lost 4 bases and 4 bases, in that order; junction bases with no gene match: 10. CDR3 protein: CASSAPGTALYNEQFF. Here the CDR3 DNA reads TGTGCCAGCAGTGCACCCGGGACAGCCCTTTACAATGAGCAGTTCTTC.

Turning to this clone: Compared with germline, one end of the junction differs, possibly owing to a read error. The chain is built from TRBV15 and TRBJ2-5, with 7 bases matching TRBD2. The CDR3 runs 12 residues. Germline V gene sequence: CDR1 LNHNV, CDR2 YYDKDF (reference sequence). DNA for the CDR3: TGTGCCACCAGCAGAGAGGGAGGGGCGCCAGACTTC. Amino acid sequence: CATSREGGAPDF.

The CDR3, as DNA: TGTGCCAGCAGCCCGGGGGGGGAGCCCCAGCATTTT. Translation: CASSPGGEPQHF. The chain uses TRBV3-1 (or the pseudogene TRBV3-2) and TRBJ1-5, with D possibly being TRBD1 (5 bases). CDR3 length equals 12 residues. Germline assignment: CDR1 LGHDT and CDR2 YNNKEL (reference sequence). The germline V and J ends were trimmed by 4 bases and 8 bases, with 9 bases remaining between them.

The chain has TRBV5-1 and TRBJ2-1; a possible D gene is TRBD1 (5 bases). This CDR3 has 12 residues. Germline V gives CDR1 SGHRS, CDR2 YFSETQ. Trimming shortened V by 2 bases and J by 9 bases, and 9 bases separated the two germline ends. Here the CDR3 DNA reads TGCGCCAGCAGCTTTAGTAGGGGTGAGCAGTTCTTC. Amino acid sequence: CASSFSRGEQFF.